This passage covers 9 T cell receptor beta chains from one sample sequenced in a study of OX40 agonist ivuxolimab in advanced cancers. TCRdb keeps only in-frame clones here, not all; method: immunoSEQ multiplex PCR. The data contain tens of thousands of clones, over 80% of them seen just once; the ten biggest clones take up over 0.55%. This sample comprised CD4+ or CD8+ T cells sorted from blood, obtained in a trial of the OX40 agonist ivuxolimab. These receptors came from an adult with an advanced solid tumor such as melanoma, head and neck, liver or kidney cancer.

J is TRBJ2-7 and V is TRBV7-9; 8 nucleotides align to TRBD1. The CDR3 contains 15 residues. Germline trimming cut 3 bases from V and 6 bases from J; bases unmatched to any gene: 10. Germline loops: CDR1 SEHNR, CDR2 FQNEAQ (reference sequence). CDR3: CASSFLTGDLGEQYF. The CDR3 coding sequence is TGTGCCAGCAGCTTTTTGACAGGGGATCTGGGCGAGCAGTACTTC.

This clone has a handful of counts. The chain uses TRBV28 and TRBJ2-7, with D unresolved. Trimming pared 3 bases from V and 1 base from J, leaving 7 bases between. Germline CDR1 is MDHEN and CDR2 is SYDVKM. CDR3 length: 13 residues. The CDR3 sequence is CASSFDTSYEQYF. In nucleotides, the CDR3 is TGTGCCAGCAGTTTTGACACTTCCTACGAGCAGTACTTC. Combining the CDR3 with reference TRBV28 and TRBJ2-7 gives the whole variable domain DVKVTQSSRYLVKRTGEKVFLECVQDMDHENMFWYRQDPGLGLRLIYFSYDVKMKEKGDIPEGYSVSREKKERFSLILESASTNQTSMYLCASSFDTSYEQYFGPGTRLTVT.

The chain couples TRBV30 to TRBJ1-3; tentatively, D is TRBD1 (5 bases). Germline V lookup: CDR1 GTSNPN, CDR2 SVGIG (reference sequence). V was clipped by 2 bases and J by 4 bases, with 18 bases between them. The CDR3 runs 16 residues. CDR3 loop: CAWSPSGRSTGNTIYF. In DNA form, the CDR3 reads TGTGCCTGGAGTCCCTCGGGACGTTCAACGGGAAACACCATATATTTT.

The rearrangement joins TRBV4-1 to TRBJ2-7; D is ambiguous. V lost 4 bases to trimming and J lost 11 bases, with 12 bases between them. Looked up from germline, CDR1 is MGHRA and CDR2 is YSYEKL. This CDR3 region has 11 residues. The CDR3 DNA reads TGCGCCAGCAGCCGATGGGCAGGTAAGTACTTC. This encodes CASSRWAGKYF.

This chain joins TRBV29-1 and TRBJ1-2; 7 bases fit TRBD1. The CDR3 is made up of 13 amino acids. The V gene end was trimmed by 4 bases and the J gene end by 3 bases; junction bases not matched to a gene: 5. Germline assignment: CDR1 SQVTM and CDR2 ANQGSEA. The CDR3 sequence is CSVALGTDYGYTF. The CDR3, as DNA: TGCAGCGTTGCGTTAGGGACAGACTATGGCTACACCTTC. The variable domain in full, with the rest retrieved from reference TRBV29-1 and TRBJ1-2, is SAVISQKPSRDICQRGTSLTIQCQVDSQVTMMFWYRQQPGQSLTLIATANQGSEATYESGFVIDKFPISRPNLTFSTLTVSNMSPEDSSIYLCSVALGTDYGYTFGSGTRLTVV.

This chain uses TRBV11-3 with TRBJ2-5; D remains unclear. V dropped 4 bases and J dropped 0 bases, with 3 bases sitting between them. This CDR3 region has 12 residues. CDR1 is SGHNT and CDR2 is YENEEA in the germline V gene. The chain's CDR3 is CASSSHQETQYF. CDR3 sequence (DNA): TGTGCCAGCAGCTCGCACCAAGAGACCCAGTACTTC.

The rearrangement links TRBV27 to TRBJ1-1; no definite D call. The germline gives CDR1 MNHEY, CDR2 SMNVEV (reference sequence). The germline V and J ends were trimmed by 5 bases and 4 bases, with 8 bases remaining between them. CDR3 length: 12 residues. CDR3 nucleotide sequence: TGTGCCAGCAGTAAGTGGGGCACTGAAGCTTTCTTT. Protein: CASSKWGTEAFF.

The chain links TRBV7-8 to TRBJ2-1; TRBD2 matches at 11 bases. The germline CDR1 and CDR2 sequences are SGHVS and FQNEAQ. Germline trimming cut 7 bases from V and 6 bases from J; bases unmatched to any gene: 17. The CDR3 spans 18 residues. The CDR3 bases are TGTGCCAGCAACCTTAGATTTCCACTAGCGGGAGCAGCCAATGAGCAGTTCTTC. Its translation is CASNLRFPLAGAANEQFF.

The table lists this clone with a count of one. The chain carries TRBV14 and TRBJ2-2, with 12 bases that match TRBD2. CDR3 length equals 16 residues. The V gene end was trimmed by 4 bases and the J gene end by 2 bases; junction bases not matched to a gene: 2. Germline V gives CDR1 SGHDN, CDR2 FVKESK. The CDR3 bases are TGTGCCAGCAGCCCACTAGCGGGGGGAAACACCGGGGAGCTGTTTTTT. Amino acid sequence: CASSPLAGGNTGELFF.